This TCR beta chain was captured in a study of Tregs in tolerant kidney transplant recipients. Only a few counts were recorded for this clone. Assay: immunoSEQ multiplex PCR; the TCRdb copy retains only in-frame clones and omits some. The table shows around 64,000 clones, with about 87% occurring only once. Recipients received nonmyeloablative bone marrow transplants from related graft donors, with transient mixed chimerism. The V gene lost 5 bases and the J gene lost 5 bases, with 16 bases spanning the gap. CDR1 and CDR2 (germline): SGHNT, YYREEE (reference sequence). This CDR3 spans 14 amino acids. The material was CD4+ T cells from blood (PBMCs), obtained 6 months after the transplant. The sequence was collected from a human patient who received a combined kidney and bone marrow transplant. Some T cells may have originated in the graft donor. The chain is built from TRBV5-4 and TRBJ2-5, with a tentative D call TRBD1 (6 bases). CDR3 sequence: CASSQDSRMETQYF. In DNA form, the CDR3 reads TGTGCCAGCAGTCAGGACAGTCGGATGGAGACCCAGTACTTC.